This T cell receptor (beta chain) was captured in a study of cytomegalovirus exposure and HLA in healthy donors. The CDR3 is 15 residues long. This clone was detected only a few times. Its antigen is unidentified. General study results and limits: Rarity held for most TCR sequences, but there were some public TCRs that occurred in many donors.

The PCR employed 60 Vbeta primers together with 13 Jbeta primers. Method: immunoSEQ multiplex PCR; TCRdb's copy keeps in-frame clones and lacks some. This sample carries a few hundred thousand clones, 70% to 80% of them seen once, and the ten largest clones take less than 3.5%. This chain links TRBV21-1 with TRBJ1-5; the D call TRBD1 from the table was never checked on the DNA. TRBV21-1 is deemed a pseudogene. The receptor was isolated from a woman aged 60-70 years in good health and CMV-seropositive. The sample comprised PBMCs. The CDR3 DNA reads as TGTGCCAGCAAAGGACAGATTTATAGCAATCAGCCCCAGCATTTT. Translating it yields CASKGQIYSNQPQHF.